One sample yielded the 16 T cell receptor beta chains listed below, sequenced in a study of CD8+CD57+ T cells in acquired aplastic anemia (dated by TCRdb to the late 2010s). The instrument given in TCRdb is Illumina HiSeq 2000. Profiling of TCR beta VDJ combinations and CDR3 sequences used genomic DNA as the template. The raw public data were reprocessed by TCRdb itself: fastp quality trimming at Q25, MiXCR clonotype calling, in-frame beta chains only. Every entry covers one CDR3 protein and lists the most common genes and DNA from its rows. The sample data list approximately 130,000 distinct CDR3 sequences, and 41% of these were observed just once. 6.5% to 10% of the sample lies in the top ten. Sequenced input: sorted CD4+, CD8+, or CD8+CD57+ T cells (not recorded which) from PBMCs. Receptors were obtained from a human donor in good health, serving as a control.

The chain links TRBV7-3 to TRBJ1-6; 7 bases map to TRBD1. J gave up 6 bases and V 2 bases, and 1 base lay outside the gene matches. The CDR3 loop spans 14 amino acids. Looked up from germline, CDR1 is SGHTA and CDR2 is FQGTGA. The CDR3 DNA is TGTGCCAGCAGCTTAGACAGGGCTAATTCACCCCTCCACTTT. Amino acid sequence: CASSLDRANSPLHF.

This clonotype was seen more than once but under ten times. This CDR3 is CASGRGTTEAFF. In DNA form, the CDR3 reads TGTGCCAGCGGACGGGGGACCACTGAAGCTTTCTTT. The chain is built from TRBV18 and TRBJ1-1; a weak D match, TRBD1 (5 bases). This CDR3 spans 12 amino acids. The germline V gene encodes CDR1 KGHSH and CDR2 LQKENI. The ends were cut back, 8 bases at V and 4 bases at J, with 11 bases in the middle. The full variable domain, with the rest looked up from reference TRBV18 and TRBJ1-1, is NAGVMQNPRHLVRRRGQEARLRCSPMKGHSHVYWYRQLPEEGLKFMVYLQKENIIDESGMPKERFSAEFPKEGPSILRIQQVVRGDSAAYFCASGRGTTEAFFGQGTRLTVV.

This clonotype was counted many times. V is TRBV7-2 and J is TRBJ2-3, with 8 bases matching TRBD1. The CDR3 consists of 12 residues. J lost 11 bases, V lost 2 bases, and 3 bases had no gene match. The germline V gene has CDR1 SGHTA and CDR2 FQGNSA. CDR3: CASSLLGTGQYF. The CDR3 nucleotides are TGTGCCAGCAGCTTACTGGGGACAGGGCAGTATTTT.

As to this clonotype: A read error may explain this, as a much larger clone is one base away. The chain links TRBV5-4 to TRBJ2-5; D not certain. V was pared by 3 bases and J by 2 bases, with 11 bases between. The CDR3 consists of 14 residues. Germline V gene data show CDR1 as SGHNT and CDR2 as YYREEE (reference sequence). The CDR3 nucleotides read TGTGCCAGCAGCTACGGACGGCGTCAAGAGACCCAGTACTTC. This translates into CASSYGRRQETQYF.

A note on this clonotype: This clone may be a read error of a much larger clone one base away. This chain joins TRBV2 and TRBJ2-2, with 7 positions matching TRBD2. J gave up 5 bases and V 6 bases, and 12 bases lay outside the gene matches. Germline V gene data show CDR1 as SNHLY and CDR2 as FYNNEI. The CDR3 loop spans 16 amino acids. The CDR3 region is CASRSAGRGRTGELFF. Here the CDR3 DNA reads TGTGCCAGCAGGTCCGCTGGGAGGGGAAGGACCGGGGAGCTGTTTTTT.

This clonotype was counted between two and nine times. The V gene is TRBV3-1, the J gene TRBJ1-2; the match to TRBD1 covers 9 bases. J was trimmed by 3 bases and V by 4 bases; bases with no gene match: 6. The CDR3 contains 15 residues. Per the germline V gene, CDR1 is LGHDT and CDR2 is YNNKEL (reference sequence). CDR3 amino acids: CASSPWTGEDYGYTF. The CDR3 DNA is TGTGCCAGCAGCCCGTGGACAGGGGAGGACTATGGCTACACCTTC. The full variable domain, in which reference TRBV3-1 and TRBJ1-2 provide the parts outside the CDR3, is DTAVSQTPKYLVTQMGNDKSIKCEQNLGHDTMYWYKQDSKKFLKIMFSYNNKELIINETVPNRFSPKSPDKAHLNLHINSLELGDSAVYFCASSPWTGEDYGYTFGSGTRLTVV.

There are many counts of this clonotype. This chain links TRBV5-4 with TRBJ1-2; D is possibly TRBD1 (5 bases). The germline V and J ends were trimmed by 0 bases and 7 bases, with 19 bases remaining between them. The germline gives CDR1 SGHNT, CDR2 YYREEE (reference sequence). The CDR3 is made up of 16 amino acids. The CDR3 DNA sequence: TGTGCCAGCAGCTTGGACGATCCGGGGGTGCGGCGTGGCTACACCTTC. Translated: CASSLDDPGVRRGYTF. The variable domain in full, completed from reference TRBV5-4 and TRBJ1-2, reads ETGVTQSPTHLIKTRGQQVTLRCSSQSGHNTVSWYQQALGQGPQFIFQYYREEENGRGNFPPRFSGLQFPNYSSELNVNALELDDSALYLCASSLDDPGVRRGYTFGSGTRLTVV.

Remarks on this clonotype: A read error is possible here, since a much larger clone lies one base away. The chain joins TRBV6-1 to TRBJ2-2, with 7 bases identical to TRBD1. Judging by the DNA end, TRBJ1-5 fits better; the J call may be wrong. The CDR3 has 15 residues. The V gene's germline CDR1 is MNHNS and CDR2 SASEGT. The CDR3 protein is CASSERQGSNPPQHF. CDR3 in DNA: TGTGCCAGCAGTGAAAGACAGGGTAGCAATCCGCCCCAGCATTTT.

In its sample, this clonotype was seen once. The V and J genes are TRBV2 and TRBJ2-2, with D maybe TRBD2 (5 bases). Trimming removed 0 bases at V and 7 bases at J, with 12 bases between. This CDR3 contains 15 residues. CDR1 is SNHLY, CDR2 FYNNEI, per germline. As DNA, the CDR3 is TGTGCCAGCAGTGAAGCGACTACGGGCAGCGGGGAGCTGTTTTTT. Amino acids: CASSEATTGSGELFF. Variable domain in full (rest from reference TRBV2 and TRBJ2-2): EPEVTQTPSHQVTQMGQEVILRCVPISNHLYFYWYRQILGQKVEFLVSFYNNEISEKSEIFDDQFSVERPDGSNFTLKIRSTKLEDSAMYFCASSEATTGSGELFFGEGSRLTVL.

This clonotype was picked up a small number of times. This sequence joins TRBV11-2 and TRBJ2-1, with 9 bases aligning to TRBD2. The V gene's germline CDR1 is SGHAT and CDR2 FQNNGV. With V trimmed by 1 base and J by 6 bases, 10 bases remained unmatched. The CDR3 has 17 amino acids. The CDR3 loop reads CASSLGLVAGAPNEQFF. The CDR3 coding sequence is TGTGCCAGCAGCTTAGGGTTGGTAGCGGGAGCCCCCAATGAGCAGTTCTTC.

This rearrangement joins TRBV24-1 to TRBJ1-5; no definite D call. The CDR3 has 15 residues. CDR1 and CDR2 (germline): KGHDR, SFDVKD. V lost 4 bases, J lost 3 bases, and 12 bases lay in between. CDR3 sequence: CATSDSARANQPQHF. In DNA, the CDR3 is TGTGCCACCAGTGACTCAGCAAGGGCCAATCAGCCCCAGCATTTT.

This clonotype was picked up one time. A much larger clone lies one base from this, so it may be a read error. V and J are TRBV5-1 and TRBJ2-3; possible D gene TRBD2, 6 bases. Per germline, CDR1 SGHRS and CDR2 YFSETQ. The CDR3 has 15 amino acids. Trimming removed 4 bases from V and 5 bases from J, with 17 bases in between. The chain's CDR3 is CASSPTAEGQDTQYF. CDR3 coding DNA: TGCGCCAGCAGCCCTACGGCGGAGGGCCAAGATACGCAGTATTTT.

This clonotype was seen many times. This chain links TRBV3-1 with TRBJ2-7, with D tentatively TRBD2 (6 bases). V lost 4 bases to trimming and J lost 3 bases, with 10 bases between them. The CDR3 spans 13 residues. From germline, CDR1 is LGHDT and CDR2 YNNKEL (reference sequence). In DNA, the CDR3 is TGTGCCAGCAGCCCTGTGGGAGGCTACGAGCAGTACTTC. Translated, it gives CASSPVGGYEQYF.

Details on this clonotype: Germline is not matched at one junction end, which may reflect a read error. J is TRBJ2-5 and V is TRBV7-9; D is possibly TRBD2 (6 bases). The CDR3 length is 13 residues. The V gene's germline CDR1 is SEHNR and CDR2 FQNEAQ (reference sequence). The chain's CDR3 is CASSLEAGGTQYF. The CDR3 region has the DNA TGTGCCAGCAGCTTAGAGGCGGGCGGGACCCAGTATTTC.

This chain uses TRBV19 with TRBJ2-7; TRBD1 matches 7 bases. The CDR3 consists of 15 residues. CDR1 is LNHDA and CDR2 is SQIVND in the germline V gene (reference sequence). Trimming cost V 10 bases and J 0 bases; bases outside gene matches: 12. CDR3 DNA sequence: TGTGCCACCAGACCTTGGGACAGCACCTCCTACGAGCAGTACTTC. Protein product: CATRPWDSTSYEQYF.

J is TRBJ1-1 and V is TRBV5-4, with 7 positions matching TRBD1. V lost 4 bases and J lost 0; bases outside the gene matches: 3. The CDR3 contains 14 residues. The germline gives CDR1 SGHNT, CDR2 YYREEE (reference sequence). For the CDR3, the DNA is TGTGCCAGCAGCGAGGGGGCGATGAACACTGAAGCTTTCTTT. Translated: CASSEGAMNTEAFF.